The source of this TCR beta chain is a study of T cells in narcolepsy. Method: immunoSEQ multiplex PCR; TCRdb's copy keeps in-frame clones and lacks some. The repertoire holds 25,000 to 35,000 clones, with approximately 83% as singletons. Study-level points and caveats: Autoreactive HCRT-specific and TRIB2-specific clonotypes were marked in same-patient CSF-versus-blood CD4+ comparisons. Healthy controls reportedly lacked the autoreactive clonotypes serially found in patients' blood.

Germline V lookup: CDR1 LGHNA, CDR2 YSLEER. V lost 1 base to trimming and J lost 3 bases, with 13 bases between them. The CDR3 is made up of 15 amino acids. To note about this clone: Its specificity is not known.

The TCR was taken from a human donor with narcolepsy. Sequenced input: CD45RA- memory CD4+ T cells from PBMCs. The rearrangement links TRBV4-3 to TRBJ2-7, with D perhaps TRBD1 (6 bases). The CDR3 loop is CASSQAVGGFYEQYF. The CDR3 bases are TGCGCCAGCAGCCAAGCGGTTGGGGGCTTCTACGAGCAGTACTTC.